The present T cell receptor (beta chain) was sequenced within a study of T cell responses to AZD1222 COVID-19 vaccine (dated by TCRdb to about 2021). General notes on the study: TCR sequencing covered some 250 trial participants: 200 to 210 given two doses of AZD1222 and approximately 25 given two doses of MenACWY control vaccine. Trial participants were enrolled into age subgroups of 18-55, 56-69 and 70-plus years, which contained 148, 28 and 57 TCR-sequenced participants, respectively. What the research found in general, with its limitations: Because no day 14 peak-response samples were available, repertoires were characterized only after the peak T cell response. Epitopes outside the regions mutated in the B.1.351 and B.1.1.7 variants were reportedly recognized by nearly half of the unique spike-specific TCRs. Participants were mostly white British and included more females than males, and it was suggested by the authors that clonal diversity may have been underestimated. Conclusions about previously exposed vaccinees are limited because only six or seven AZD1222 recipients were SARS-CoV-2 seropositive at baseline. CD4 TCRs associated with the vaccine covered the entire spike protein, and the dominant responses were in regions 160-218 and 743-854. In the small 56-69-year group, the increase in depth fell short of significance, most likely because of low power. After two AZD1222 doses, spike-specific TCR breadth and depth were significantly higher than at day 0 and than in MenACWY recipients.

From the cysteine through the phenylalanine, the CDR3 covers 17 amino acids. Only the CDR3 DNA is retained, 51 bases long and in frame from the first base. Trimming accounts for 5 bases at V and 3 bases at J, while the number of junction bases matched to no gene is 11. The germline V gene gives CDR1 as MNHEY and CDR2 as SVGEGT. The CDR3 regions of human TCRbeta chains were analyzed by immunosequencing. For the original study's pipeline: Repertoire TCRs were checked for matches against a reference library of SARS-CoV-2-specific TCRs that had been generated using the MIRA antigen-specificity platform. Breadth was defined as the fraction of unique TCRs that were SARS-CoV-2-associated. Depth was defined as the fraction of total T cells that were SARS-CoV-2-associated. Using the MIRA data, each spike-specific TCR was assigned both to the spike region to which the TCR was reactive and to a CD4 or CD8 class. Log10-transformed breadth and depth values were compared by one-way ANOVA with Sidak's multiple comparisons tests. Imported from immuneACCESS, the table was reduced by TCRdb to in-frame sequences with V and J called. These copies leave out some clones; in studies compared against another copy, an unresolved V gene accounts for under half, and the cause of the remainder is not known. The V and J calls and the clone size are those of that table, but D and trimming were determined from the DNA. The sample data list around 50,000 clones, and 65% to 90% of these were observed just once. Around 6.5% of the sample is in the top ten clones.

Turning to this clone: Its antigen is still unknown. No base qualities exist here, and no much larger clone lies one base off it.

The sample's time point, from its label and the paper: about 28 days (+/-7) after the second vaccine dose. AZD1222 recipients with second doses at about 4 weeks or about 12 weeks were pooled, because spike-specific TCR depth and breadth did not differ between schedules. Samples from vaccinated people were obtained from the UK trials COV001 and COV002, which included a single-blind randomized controlled phase 2/3 trial of AZD1222 (ChAdOx1 nCoV-19) in healthy adults. For TCRbeta chain sequencing, PBMC samples were collected from trial participants at day 0 and at day 28 after the second dose. The source material was peripheral blood, sampled 28 days after the second AZD1222 dose. The chain is assembled from TRBV6-2 or TRBV6-3 and TRBJ2-1; 9 middle bases align to TRBD2. The TCR sequence derives from an adult who received the AZD1222 COVID-19 vaccine. CDR3 reads: CASSRVGGRALYNEQFF. The sequence in DNA is TGTGCCAGCAGTCGGGTTGGCGGGAGGGCCCTCTACAATGAGCAGTTCTTC.